The T cell receptor (beta chain) under discussion was sequenced for a study of cytotoxic CD8 clonotypes in ibrutinib-treated CLL. Study conclusions and caveats: Once treatment began, public clonotypes, which were uncommon, contracted or stayed stable. Lymph node repertoires were not studied, and sampling times were unmatched.

This clone is a singleton in its sample. No antigen is known for it. With sequencing, the targeted depth ranged from 1 in 200,000 to 1 in 1 million T cells. TCRdb keeps only in-frame clones here, not all; method: immunoSEQ multiplex PCR. The table has about 300,000 clones, roughly three quarters seen once. The CDR3 totals 16 residues. With 6 bases clipped from V and 1 base from J, the junction kept 8 bases outside the gene matches. Germline values: CDR1 MNHEY, CDR2 SMNVEV (reference sequence). The receptor was isolated from a human donor with chronic lymphocytic leukemia. The V gene is TRBV27, the J gene TRBJ2-1; 8 bases match TRBD1. This specimen consisted of PBMCs, obtained at disease progression, from a patient treated with ibrutinib. The CDR3 loop reads CASRLWRQGSYNEQFF. CDR3 nucleotide sequence: TGTGCCAGCAGGCTATGGCGACAGGGGTCCTACAATGAGCAGTTCTTC.